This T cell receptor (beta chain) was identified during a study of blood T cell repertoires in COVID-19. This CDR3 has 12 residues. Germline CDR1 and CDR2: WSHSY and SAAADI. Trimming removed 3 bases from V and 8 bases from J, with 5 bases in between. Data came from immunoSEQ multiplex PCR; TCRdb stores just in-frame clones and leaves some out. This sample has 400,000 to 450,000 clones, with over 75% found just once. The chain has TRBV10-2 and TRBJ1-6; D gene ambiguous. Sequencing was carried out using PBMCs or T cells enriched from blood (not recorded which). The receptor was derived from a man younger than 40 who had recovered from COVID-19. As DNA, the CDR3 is TGCGCCAGCAGTGACGGGGATTCACCCCTCCACTTT. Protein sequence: CASSDGDSPLHF.